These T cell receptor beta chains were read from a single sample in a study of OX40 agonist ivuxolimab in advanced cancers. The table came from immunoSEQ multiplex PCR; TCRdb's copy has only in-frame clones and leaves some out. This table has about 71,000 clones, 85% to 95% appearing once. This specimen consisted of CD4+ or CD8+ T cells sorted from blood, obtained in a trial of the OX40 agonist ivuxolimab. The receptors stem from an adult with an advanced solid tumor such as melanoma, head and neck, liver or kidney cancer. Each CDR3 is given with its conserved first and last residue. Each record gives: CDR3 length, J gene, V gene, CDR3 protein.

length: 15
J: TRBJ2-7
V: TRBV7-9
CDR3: CASALTSGSPYEQYF

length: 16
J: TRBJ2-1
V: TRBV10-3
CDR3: CAISEWSSGVYNEQFF

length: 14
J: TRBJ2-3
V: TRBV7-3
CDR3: CASSRGPPPDTQYF

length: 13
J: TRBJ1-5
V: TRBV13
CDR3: CASSYEGNQPQHF

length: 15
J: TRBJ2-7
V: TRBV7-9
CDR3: CASSFQAVNPHEQYF

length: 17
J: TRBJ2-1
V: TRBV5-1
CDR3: CASSLGPGQGIGNEQFF

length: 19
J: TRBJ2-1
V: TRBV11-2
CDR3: CASSAGLTSGGRPSDEQFF

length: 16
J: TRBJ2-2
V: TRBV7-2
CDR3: CASSSAWREAGGELFF

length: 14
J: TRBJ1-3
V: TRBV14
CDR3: CASSQWKSGNTIYF

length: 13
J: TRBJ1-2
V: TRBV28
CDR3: CASSLGLNKGYTF

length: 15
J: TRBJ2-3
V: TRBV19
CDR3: CASSMWDRATDTQYF

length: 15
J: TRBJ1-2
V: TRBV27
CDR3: CASSSRDSSFYGYTF

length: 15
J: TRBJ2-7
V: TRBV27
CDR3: CASSLRQAPNYEQYF

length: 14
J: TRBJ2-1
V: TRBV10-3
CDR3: CAISEPGQGDEQFF

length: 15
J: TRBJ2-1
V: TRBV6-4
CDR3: CASSDFSDRNNEQFF

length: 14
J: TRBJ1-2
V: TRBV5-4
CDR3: CASSLVGVGYGYTF

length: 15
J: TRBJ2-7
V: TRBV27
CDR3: CASSLWPSPSYEQYF

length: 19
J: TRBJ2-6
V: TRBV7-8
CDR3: CASSLGASGLFSGANVLTF

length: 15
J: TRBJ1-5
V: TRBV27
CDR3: CASSSGRGGWKPQHF

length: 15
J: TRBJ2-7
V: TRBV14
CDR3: CASSPPGFHPYEQYF

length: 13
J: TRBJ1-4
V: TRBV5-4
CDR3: CASSLEGPGELFF

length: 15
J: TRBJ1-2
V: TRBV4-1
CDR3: CASSPYQGGGYGYTF

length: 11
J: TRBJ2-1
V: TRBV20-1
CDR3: CSARRVYEQFF

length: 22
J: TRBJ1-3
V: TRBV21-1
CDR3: CASSKGKVPADTPKDSGNTIYF

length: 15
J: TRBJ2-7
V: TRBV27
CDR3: CASSLTSGSSYEQYF

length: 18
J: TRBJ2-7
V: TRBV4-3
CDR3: CASSRSSDGREGTYEQYF

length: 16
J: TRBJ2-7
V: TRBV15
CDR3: CATSSLTAGDSYEQYF

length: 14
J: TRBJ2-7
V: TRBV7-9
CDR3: CASSAPGTIYEQYF

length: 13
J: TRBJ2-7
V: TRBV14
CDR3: CASSSWGVHEQYF

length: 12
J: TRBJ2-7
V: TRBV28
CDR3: CASSPGSYEQYF

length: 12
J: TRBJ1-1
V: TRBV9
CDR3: CASSDDLTEAFF

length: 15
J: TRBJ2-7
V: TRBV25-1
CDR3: CASTGEQGALREQYF

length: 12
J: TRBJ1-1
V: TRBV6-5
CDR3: CASSYSNTEAFF

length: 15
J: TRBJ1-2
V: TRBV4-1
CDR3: CASSQEGQLNYGYTF

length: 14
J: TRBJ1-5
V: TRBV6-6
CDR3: CASSYRAPNQPQHF

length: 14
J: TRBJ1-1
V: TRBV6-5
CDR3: CASSYSRVNTEAFF

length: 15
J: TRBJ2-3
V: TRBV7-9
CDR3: CASSLRGGSTDTQYF

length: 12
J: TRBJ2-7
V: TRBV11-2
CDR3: CASSWTGSEQYF

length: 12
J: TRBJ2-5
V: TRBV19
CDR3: CASSLGSETQYF

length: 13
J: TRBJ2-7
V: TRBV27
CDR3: CASTPGPPYEQYF

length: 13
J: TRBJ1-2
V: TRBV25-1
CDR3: CASSVGGAHGYTF

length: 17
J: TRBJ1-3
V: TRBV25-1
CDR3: CASSWASDRGIGNTIYF

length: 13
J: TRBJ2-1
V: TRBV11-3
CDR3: CASSFGTADEQFF

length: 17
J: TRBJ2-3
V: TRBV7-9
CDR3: CASSGEGPPSSTDTQYF

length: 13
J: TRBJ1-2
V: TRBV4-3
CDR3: CASSQATGDGYTF

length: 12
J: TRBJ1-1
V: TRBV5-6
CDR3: CASSSTNTEAFF

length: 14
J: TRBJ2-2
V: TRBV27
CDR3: CASSSTGDPGELFF

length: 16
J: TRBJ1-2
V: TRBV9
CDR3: CASTSFPDQTHYGYTF

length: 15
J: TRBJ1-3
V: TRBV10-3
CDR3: CAISPGHNSGNTIYF

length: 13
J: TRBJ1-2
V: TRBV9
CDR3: CASSVDQAYGYTF

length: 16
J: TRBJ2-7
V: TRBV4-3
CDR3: CASSQLTSGSSYEQYF

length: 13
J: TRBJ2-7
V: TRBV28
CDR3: CASSPGQGYEQYF

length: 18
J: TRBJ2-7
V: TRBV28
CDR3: CASTGTGQGTLLASEQYF

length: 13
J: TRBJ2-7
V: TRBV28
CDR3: CASSRQGSYEQYF

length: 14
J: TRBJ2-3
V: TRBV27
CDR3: CASSGQGSWDTQYF

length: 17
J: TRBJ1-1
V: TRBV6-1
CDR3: CASSEVNLAPMNTEAFF

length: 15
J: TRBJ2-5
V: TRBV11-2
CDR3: CASSLGGRAQETQYF

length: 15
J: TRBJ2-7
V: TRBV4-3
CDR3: CASSTGLAGSYEQYF

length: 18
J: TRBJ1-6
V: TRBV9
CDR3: CASSGGDLSSSYNSPLHF

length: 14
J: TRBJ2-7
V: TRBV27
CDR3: CASSLGPFNYEQYF